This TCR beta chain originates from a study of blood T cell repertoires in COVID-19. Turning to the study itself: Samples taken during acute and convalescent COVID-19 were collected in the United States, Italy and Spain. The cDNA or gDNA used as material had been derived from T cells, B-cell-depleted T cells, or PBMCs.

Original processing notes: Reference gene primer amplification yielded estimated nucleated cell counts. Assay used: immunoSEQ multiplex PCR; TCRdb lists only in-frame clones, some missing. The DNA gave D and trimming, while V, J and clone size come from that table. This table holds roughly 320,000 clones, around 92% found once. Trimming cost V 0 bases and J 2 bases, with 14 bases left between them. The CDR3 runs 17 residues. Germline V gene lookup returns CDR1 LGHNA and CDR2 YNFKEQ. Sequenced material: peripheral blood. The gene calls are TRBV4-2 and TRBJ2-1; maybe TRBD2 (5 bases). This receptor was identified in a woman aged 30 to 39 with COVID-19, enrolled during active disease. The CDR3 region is CASSQDQAAVTYNEQFF. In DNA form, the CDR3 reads TGTGCCAGCAGCCAAGATCAAGCGGCGGTTACCTACAATGAGCAGTTCTTC.